This TCR beta chain was recovered during a study of Graves' ophthalmopathy and Graves' hyperthyroidism. Hyperthyroidism patients were newly diagnosed, under 2 months' duration, aged 18 to 65. Amplification of the TCR beta CDR3 regions used RNA transcripts (as template). First-round RT-PCR employed HTBI primers, with a second-round multiplex PCR after it. Via MiXCR, TCRdb re-called the multiplex PCR reads, giving one row per CDR3 protein. The sample lists about 600,000 distinct CDR3 sequences, approximately 37% occurring once. J gave up 9 bases and V 5 bases, and 3 bases lay outside the gene matches. The CDR3 extends over 11 amino acids. The germline V gene encodes CDR1 DFQATT and CDR2 SNEGSKA (reference sequence). For this clonotype: Its antigen is undetermined.

Study results and caveats: The 13-signature model separated ophthalmopathy from stable hyperthyroidism at over 85% sensitivity and roughly 80% specificity.

Specimen: peripheral blood or thyroid tissue (not recorded which). The rearrangement links TRBV20-1 to TRBJ2-5; 10 nucleotides agree with TRBD1. The sequence came from an adult man with Graves' hyperthyroidism. The chain's CDR3 is CSAGGTGAQYF. In DNA, the CDR3 is TGCAGTGCTGGAGGGACAGGGGCCCAGTACTTC.